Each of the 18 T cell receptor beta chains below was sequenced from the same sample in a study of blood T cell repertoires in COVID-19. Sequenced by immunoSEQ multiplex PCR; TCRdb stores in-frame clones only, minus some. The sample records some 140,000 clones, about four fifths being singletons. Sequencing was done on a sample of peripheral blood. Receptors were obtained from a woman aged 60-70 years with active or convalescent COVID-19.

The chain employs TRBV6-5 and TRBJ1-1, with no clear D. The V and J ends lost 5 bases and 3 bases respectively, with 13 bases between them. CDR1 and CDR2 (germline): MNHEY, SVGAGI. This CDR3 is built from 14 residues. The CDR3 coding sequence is TGTGCCAGCAGTCCCCTTAAGCAGGACACTGAAGCTTTCTTT. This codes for CASSPLKQDTEAFF.

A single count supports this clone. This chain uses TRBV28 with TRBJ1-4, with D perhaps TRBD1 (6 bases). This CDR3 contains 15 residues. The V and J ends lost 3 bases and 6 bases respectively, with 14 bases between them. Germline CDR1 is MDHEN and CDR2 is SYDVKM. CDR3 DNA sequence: TGTGCCAGCAGTTTTGAACAGGGTGGTTATGAAAAACTGTTTTTT. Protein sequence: CASSFEQGGYEKLFF.

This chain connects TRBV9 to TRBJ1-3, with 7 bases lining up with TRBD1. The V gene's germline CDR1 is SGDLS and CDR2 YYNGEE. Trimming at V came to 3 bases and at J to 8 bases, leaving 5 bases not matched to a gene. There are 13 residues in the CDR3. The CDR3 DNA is TGTGCCAGCAGCGAACAGGGGAGAGACACCATATATTTT. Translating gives CASSEQGRDTIYF.

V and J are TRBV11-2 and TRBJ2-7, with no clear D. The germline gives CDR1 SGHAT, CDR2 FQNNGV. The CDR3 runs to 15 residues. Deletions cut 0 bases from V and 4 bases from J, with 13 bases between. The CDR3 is CASSLDGGGFYEQYF. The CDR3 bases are TGTGCCAGCAGCTTAGATGGCGGTGGGTTTTACGAGCAGTACTTC.

As DNA, the CDR3 is TGTGCCAGCAGCTTAGGACAGGGGGGAACTTTGAATACGCAGTATTTT. Translated, it gives CASSLGQGGTLNTQYF. The V and J genes are TRBV11-3 and TRBJ2-3; 9 bases are a match to TRBD1. The CDR3 totals 16 residues. V was clipped by 1 base and J by 7 bases; unmatched bases: 9. Germline-derived CDR1 and CDR2 are SGHNT and YENEEA.

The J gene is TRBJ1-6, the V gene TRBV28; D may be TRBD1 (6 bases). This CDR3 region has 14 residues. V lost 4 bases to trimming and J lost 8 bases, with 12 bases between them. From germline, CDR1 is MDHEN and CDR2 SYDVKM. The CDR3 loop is CASSSGGGYSPLHF. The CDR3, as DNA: TGTGCCAGCAGTTCTGGGGGGGGCTATTCACCCCTCCACTTT.

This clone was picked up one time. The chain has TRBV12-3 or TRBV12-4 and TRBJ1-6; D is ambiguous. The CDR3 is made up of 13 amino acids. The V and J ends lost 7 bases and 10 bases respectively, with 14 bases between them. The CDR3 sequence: CASKREGRSPLHF. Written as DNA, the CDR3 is TGTGCCAGCAAGCGGGAGGGCCGGTCACCCCTCCACTTT.

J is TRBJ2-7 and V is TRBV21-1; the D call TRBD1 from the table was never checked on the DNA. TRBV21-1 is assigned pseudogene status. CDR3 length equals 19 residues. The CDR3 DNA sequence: TGTGCCAGCAGCCCCAAAAAAAAAGCCCCGGGACAAACCCCCTACGAGCAGTACTTC. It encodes CASSPKKKAPGQTPYEQYF.

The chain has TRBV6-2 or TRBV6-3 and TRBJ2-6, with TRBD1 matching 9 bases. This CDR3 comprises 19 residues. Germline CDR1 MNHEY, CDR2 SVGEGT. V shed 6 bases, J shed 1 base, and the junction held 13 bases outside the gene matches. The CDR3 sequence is CASSSPDRGINSGANVLTF. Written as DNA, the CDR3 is TGTGCCAGCAGCTCACCTGACAGGGGGATTAATTCTGGGGCCAACGTCCTGACTTTC.

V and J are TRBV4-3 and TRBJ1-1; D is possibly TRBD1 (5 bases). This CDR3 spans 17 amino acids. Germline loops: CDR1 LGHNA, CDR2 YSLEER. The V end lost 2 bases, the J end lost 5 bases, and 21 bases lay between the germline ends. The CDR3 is CASSQSPRGYDPTEAFF. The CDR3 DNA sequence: TGCGCCAGCAGCCAAAGTCCGCGGGGCTATGACCCGACTGAAGCTTTCTTT.

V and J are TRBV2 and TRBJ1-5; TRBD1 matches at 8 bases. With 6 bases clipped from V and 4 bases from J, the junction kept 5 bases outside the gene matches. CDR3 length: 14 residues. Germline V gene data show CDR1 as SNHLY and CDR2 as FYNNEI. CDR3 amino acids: CASRRGQENQPQHF. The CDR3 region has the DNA TGTGCCAGCAGGAGGGGACAGGAAAATCAGCCCCAGCATTTT.

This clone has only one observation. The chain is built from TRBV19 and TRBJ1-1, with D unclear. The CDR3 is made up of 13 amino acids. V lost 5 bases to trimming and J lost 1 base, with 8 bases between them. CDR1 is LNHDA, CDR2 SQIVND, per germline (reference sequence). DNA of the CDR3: TGTGCCAGTAGTGTTGTCCAGAACACTGAAGCTTTCTTT. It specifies CASSVVQNTEAFF.

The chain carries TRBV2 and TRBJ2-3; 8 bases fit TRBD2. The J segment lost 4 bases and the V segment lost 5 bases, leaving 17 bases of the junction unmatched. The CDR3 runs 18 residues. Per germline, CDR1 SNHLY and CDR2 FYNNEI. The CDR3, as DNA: TGTGCCAGCAGTTACAGAAGAGGCGGGGGGCGTGGAGCAGATACGCAGTATTTT. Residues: CASSYRRGGGRGADTQYF.

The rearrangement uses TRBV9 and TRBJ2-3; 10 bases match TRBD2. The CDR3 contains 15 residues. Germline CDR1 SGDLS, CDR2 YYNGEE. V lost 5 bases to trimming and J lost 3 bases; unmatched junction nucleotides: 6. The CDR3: CASRPGLALTDTQYF. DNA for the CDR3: TGTGCCAGCAGGCCGGGACTAGCGTTAACAGATACGCAGTATTTT.

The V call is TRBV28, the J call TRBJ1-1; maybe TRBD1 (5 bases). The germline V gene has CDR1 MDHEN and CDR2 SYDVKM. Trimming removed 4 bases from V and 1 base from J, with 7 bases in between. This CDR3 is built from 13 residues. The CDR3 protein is CASSSGGNTEAFF. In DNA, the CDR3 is TGTGCCAGCAGTTCCGGGGGGAACACTGAAGCTTTCTTT.

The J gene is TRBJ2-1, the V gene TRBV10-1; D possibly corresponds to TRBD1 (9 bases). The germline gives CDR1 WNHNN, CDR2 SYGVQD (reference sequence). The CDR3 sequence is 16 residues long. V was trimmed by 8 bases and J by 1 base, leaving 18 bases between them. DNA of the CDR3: TGCGCCAGCGGCCCGGGAGGGACAGGGTCCTACAATGAGCAGTTCTTC. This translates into CASGPGGTGSYNEQFF.

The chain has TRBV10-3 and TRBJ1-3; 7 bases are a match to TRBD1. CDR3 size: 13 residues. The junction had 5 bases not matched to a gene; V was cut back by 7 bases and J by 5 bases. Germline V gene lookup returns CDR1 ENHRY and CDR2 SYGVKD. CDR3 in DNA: TGTGCCATCAAAGGGGACAGACGAAACACCATATATTTT. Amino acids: CAIKGDRRNTIYF.

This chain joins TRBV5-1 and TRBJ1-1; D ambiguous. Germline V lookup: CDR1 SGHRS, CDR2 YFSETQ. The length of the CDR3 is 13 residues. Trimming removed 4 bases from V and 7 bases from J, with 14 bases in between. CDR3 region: CASSVGTALEAFF. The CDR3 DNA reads TGCGCCAGCAGCGTAGGTACAGCCCTTGAAGCTTTCTTT.